A single sample gave rise to the 15 T cell receptor beta chains below, sequenced in a study of breast tumors, draining lymph nodes, adjacent tissues. TCRdb used MiXCR to reprocess the multiplex PCR reads, holding one entry per CDR3 protein. The sample lists about 270,000 distinct CDR3 sequences, around 30% occurring once. Axillary draining lymph nodes of breast cancer patients supplied the node samples. The material sequenced was axillary lymph node tissue. Receptor source: a female donor with breast cancer. Some clones in this sample may be carry-over from other donors' samples.

This clonotype has just a few counts. The V call is TRBV30, the J call TRBJ2-5; D may be TRBD2 (6 bases). Germline V CDR1 and CDR2: GTSNPN, SVGIG (reference sequence). V lost 2 bases and J 4 bases, leaving 14 bases between the germline ends. This CDR3 contains 14 residues. The CDR3 loop reads CAWSLASKGETQYF. The CDR3 nucleotides read TGTGCCTGGAGTCTAGCGTCTAAGGGAGAGACCCAGTACTTC.

This clonotype was seen ten or more times. The CDR3 sequence: CASDTDSYEQYF. CDR3 sequence (DNA): TGTGCCAGTGATACAGACTCCTACGAGCAGTACTTC. The rearrangement links TRBV19 to TRBJ2-7; D is unclear. Germline lookup yields CDR1 LNHDA and CDR2 SQIVND (reference sequence). The V end lost 8 bases, the J end lost 0 bases, and 8 bases lay between the germline ends. This CDR3 comprises 12 residues.

This clonotype was found many times. V is TRBV6-2 or TRBV6-3 and J is TRBJ1-6, with a weak D call TRBD1 (6 bases). CDR1 and CDR2 from the germline V gene are MNHEY and SVGEGT. Between the trimmed V and J ends, which lost 2 bases and 6 bases, there was a span of 11 bases. The CDR3 is made up of 15 amino acids. This CDR3 is CASSYPQGGNSPLHF. The DNA of the CDR3 is TGTGCCAGCAGTTACCCACAGGGAGGTAATTCACCCCTCCACTTT.

At least ten counts were recorded for this clonotype. The chain recombines TRBV24-1 with TRBJ2-3; 8 bases agree with TRBD2. CDR1 KGHDR and CDR2 SFDVKD come from the germline V gene. With 9 bases clipped from V and 6 bases from J, the junction kept 10 bases outside the gene matches. The CDR3 length is 14 residues. CDR3 sequence (DNA): TGTGCCACCGGAGGACGGGAGGGCCGGGATACGCAGTATTTT. Its translation is CATGGREGRDTQYF.

On this clonotype itself: Just one base apart from a much larger clone, this may be a read error. The chain uses TRBV4-2 and TRBJ2-1, with 10 bases identical to TRBD1. Germline trimming cut 2 bases from V and 9 bases from J; bases unmatched to any gene: 10. Germline CDR1 is LGHNA and CDR2 is YNFKEQ. This CDR3 comprises 16 residues. CDR3 in amino acids: CASSQRRTGGGSEQFF. CDR3 nucleotides: TGTGCCAGCAGCCAAAGGCGGACAGGGGGTGGAAGTGAGCAGTTCTTC.

Many counts were recorded for this clonotype. This rearrangement joins TRBV20-1 to TRBJ2-3; D possibly corresponds to TRBD2 (6 bases). CDR3 size: 14 residues. Germline V gene sequence: CDR1 DFQATT, CDR2 SNEGSKA (reference sequence). V lost 1 base and J lost 1, with 9 bases in between. CDR3 DNA: TGCAGTGCTAGAGTTAGCGGAGGCACAGATACGCAGTATTTT. It encodes CSARVSGGTDTQYF.

The rearrangement links TRBV10-3 to TRBJ1-4; D is unclear. Germline CDR1 is ENHRY and CDR2 is SYGVKD. Trimming left V 4 bases short and J 7 bases short, with 4 bases between. This CDR3 has 11 residues. CDR3 sequence reads: CAISGSEKLFF. The CDR3 bases are TGTGCCATCAGTGGAAGTGAAAAACTGTTTTTT.

There are many counts of this clonotype. The chain is built from TRBV3-1 and TRBJ2-7, with 9 bases fitting TRBD2. The CDR3 runs to 15 residues. Germline V CDR1 and CDR2: LGHDT, YNNKEL (reference sequence). Trimming removed 3 bases from V and 2 bases from J; junction bases left unmatched: 5. CDR3 coding DNA: TGTGCCAGCAGCCAGGCTAGCGGGACGACCTACGAGCAGTACTTC. This translates into CASSQASGTTYEQYF.

Regarding this clonotype: A much larger clone is a single base away; this may be a read error. The chain couples TRBV2 to TRBJ2-2, with D possibly TRBD2 on 5 matching bases. CDR1 and CDR2 (germline): SNHLY, FYNNEI. The CDR3 covers 13 residues. CDR3 region: CASTPYLTGELSF. The CDR3 bases are TGTGCCAGCACCCCATACCTAACCGGGGAGCTGTCTTTT.

The chain has TRBV5-6 and TRBJ1-2; perhaps TRBD1 as D (5 bases). V lost 1 base and J lost 8, with 12 bases in between. CDR1 and CDR2 from the germline V gene are SGHDT and YYEEEE. There are 13 residues in the CDR3. Here the CDR3 DNA reads TGTGCCAGCAGCTTGAGAGGGGATGACGGCTACACCTTC. It codes for CASSLRGDDGYTF.

This clonotype has a count of ten or more. The chain combines TRBV7-2 with TRBJ2-7, with 7 bases fitting TRBD1. The germline V gene has CDR1 SGHTA and CDR2 FQGNSA. V lost 1 base and J lost 2; bases outside the gene matches: 8. CDR3 size: 16 residues. The CDR3 DNA sequence: TGTGCCAGCAGCTTAGAGGGACAGAGGGGAACCTACGAGCAGTACTTC. It encodes CASSLEGQRGTYEQYF.

This clonotype came up many times. The J gene is TRBJ2-1, the V gene TRBV20-1, with D uncertain. Trimming took 5 bases from V and 10 from J, leaving 9 bases between them. Germline loops: CDR1 DFQATT, CDR2 SNEGSKA (reference sequence). The CDR3 has 10 residues. DNA of the CDR3: TGCAGTGCTTCCCACATGGAGCAGTTCTTC. Its protein product is CSASHMEQFF.

V usage is TRBV9 and J usage is TRBJ2-5; the D call may be TRBD1 or TRBD2 (7 bases each). Germline CDR1 reads SGDLS; CDR2 reads YYNGEE. The CDR3 is 15 residues long. Trimming pared 4 bases from V and 8 bases from J, leaving 21 bases between. CDR3: CASSTKKGAGDTQYF. For the CDR3, the DNA is TGTGCCAGCAGCACCAAGAAGGGGGCGGGAGATACCCAGTACTTC.

The chain employs TRBV7-6 and TRBJ2-7, with 7 bases aligning to TRBD2. There are 18 residues in the CDR3. With 5 bases clipped from V and 5 bases from J, the junction kept 21 bases outside the gene matches. Germline CDR1 reads SGHVS; CDR2 reads FNYEAQ. The CDR3 spells CASSLRAPGRGTHHEQYF. The DNA for the CDR3 is TGTGCCAGCAGCCTAAGGGCCCCGGGGAGGGGCACCCACCACGAGCAGTACTTC.

This clonotype was picked up many times. The genes are TRBV19 and TRBJ2-7, with 10 nucleotides matching TRBD1. The V and J ends lost 5 bases and 7 bases, in that order; junction bases with no gene match: 8. Germline assignment: CDR1 LNHDA and CDR2 SQIVND (reference sequence). The CDR3 length is 14 residues. The CDR3 loop reads CASSGRTGGWEQYF. The CDR3 bases are TGTGCCAGTAGTGGACGGACAGGGGGATGGGAGCAGTACTTC.